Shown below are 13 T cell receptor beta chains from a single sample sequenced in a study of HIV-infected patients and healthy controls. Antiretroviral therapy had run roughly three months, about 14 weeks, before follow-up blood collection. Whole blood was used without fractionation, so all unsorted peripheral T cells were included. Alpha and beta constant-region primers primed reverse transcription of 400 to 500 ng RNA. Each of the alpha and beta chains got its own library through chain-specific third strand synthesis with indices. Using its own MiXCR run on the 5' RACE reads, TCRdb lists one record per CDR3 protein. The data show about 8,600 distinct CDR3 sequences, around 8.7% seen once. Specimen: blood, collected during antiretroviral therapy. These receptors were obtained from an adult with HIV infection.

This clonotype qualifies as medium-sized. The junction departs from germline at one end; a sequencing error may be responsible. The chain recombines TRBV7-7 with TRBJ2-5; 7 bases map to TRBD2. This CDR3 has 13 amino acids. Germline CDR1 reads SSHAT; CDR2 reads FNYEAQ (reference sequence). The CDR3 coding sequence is TGTGCTAGCAGCTTGGGGACTAAAGAGACCCAGTACTTC. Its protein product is CASSLGTKETQYF.

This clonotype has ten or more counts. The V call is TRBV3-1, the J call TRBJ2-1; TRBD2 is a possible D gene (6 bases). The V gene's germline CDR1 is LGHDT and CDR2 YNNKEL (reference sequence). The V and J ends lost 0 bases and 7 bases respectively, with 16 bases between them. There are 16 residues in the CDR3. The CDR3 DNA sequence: TGTGCCAGCAGCCAAGATTACCCGGGGGTGGGAAATGAGCAGTTCTTC. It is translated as CASSQDYPGVGNEQFF.

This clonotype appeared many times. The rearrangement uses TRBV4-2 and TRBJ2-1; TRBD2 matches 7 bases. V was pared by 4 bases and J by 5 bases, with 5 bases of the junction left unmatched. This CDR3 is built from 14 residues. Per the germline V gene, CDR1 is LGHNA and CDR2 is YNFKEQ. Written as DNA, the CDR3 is TGTGCCAGCAGCCCGGGACTAATCCACAATGAGCAGTTCTTC. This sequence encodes CASSPGLIHNEQFF.

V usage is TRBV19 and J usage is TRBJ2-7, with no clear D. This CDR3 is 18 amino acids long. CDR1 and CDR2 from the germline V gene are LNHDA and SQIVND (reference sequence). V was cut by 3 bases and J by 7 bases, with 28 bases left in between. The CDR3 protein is CASSIGTVPLVGIGEQYF. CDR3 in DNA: TGTGCCAGTAGTATCGGAACAGTGCCCCTGGTTGGGATCGGGGAGCAGTACTTC.

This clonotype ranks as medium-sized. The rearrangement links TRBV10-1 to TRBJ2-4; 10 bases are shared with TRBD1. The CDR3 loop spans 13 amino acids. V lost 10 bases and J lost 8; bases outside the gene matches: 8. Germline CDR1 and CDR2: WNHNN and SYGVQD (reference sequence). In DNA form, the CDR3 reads TGCGCCACCAACCCCGGGACAGGGGACATTCAGTACTTC. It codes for CATNPGTGDIQYF.

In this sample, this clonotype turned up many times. CDR3 protein: CASSLPLPGSGNTIYF. The CDR3 DNA sequence: TGTGCCAGCAGCCTCCCCCTTCCAGGGTCTGGAAACACCATATATTTT. The chain is built from TRBV5-6 and TRBJ1-3, with a tentative D call TRBD1 (5 bases). Per germline, CDR1 SGHDT and CDR2 YYEEEE. With 4 bases removed from V and 1 base from J, the gap between germline ends came to 15 bases. The CDR3 is made up of 16 amino acids.

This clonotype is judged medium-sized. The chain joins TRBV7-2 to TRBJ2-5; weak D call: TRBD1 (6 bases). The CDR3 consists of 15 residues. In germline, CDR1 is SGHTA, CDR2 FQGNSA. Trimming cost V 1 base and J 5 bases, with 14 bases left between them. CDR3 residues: CASSLEGRGVETQYF. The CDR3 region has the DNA TGTGCCAGCAGCTTAGAGGGCAGGGGAGTGGAGACCCAGTACTTC.

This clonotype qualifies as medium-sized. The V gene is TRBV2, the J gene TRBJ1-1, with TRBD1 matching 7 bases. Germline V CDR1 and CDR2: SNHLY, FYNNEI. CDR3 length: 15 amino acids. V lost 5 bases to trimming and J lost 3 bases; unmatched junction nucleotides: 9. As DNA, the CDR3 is TGTGCCAGCAGTATCCGGGACAGAATGGACACTGAAGCTTTCTTT. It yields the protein CASSIRDRMDTEAFF.

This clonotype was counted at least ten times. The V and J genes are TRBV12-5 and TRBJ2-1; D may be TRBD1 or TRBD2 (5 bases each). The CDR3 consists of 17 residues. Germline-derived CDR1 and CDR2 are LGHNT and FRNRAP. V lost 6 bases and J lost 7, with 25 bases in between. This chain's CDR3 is CASGPIPTTPEGNEQFF. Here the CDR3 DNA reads TGTGCTAGTGGCCCCATCCCAACTACTCCTGAGGGGAATGAGCAGTTCTTC.

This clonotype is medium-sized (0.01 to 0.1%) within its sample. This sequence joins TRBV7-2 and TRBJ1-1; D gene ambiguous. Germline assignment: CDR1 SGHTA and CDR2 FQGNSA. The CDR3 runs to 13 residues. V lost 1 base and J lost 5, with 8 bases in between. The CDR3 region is CASSLVGRTEAFF. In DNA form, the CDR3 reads TGTGCCAGCAGCTTAGTAGGAAGAACTGAAGCTTTCTTT.

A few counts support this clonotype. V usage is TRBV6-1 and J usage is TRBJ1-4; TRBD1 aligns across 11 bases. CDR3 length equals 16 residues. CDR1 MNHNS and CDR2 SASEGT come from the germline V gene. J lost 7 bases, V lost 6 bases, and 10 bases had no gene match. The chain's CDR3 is CASSRDRGRLSEKLFF. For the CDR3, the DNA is TGTGCCAGCAGCCGGGACAGGGGGAGGTTGAGTGAAAAACTGTTTTTT.

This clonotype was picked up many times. The CDR3 DNA reads TGTGCCAGCAGCGGTCGACAAGGGGTTGATTCACCCCTCCACTTT. This sequence encodes CASSGRQGVDSPLHF. The rearrangement uses TRBV5-4 and TRBJ1-6, with a weak D call TRBD1 (5 bases). Trimming left V 4 bases short and J 8 bases short, with 16 bases between. This CDR3 region has 15 residues. Germline V gene lookup returns CDR1 SGHNT and CDR2 YYREEE (reference sequence).

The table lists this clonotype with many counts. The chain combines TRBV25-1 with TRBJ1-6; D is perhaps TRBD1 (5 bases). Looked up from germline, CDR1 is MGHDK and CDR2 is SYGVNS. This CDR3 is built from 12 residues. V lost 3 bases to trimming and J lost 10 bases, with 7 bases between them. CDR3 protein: CASSEGRSPLHF. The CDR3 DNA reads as TGTGCCAGCAGTGAGGGACGGTCACCCCTCCACTTT.